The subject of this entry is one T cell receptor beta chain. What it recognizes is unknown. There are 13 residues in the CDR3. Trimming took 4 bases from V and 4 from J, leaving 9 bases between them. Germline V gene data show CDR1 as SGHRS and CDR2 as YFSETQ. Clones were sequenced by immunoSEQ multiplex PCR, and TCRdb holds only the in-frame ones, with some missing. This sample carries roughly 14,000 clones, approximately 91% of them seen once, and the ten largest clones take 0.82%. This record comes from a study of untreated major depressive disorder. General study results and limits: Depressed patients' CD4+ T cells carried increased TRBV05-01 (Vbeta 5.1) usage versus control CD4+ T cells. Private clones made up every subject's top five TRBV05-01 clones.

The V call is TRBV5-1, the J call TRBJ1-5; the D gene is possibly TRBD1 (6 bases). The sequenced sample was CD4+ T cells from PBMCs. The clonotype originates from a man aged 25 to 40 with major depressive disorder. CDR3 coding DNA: TGCGCCAGCAGCCTACAGGGAAATCAGCCCCAGCATTTT. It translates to CASSLQGNQPQHF.